A single sample is the source of the 21 T cell receptor beta chains below, sequenced in a study of T cells in Graves' hyperthyroidism and ophthalmopathy (dated by TCRdb to 2018 to 2020). The library was made by multiplex PCR. The run used an Illumina HiSeq 2000. The TCR beta CDR3 regions were amplified from RNA transcripts. The TCR CDR3 was subjected to a first round of RT-PCR using the HTBI primer set and the Qiagen OneStep RT-PCR kit. TCRdb took the public reads, trimmed them with fastp at Q25, ran MiXCR for clone calling and kept in-frame beta chains. Rows merge per CDR3 protein into single entries with the most common DNA and genes. The sample table lists approximately 700,000 distinct CDR3 sequences, 15% to 20% of them with a count of one. Jointly, the top ten make up approximately 8% of the sample. The sample consisted of blood. The source of these receptors is a man between 18 and 29 years old with Graves' hyperthyroidism.

Details on this clonotype: Given a much more abundant clone one base away, this may be a read error. This chain connects TRBV11-3 to TRBJ2-3; 8 nucleotides agree with TRBD2. V lost 5 bases and J lost 2; bases outside the gene matches: 15. CDR3 length: 18 amino acids. The germline CDR1 and CDR2 sequences are SGHNT and YENEEA. Here the CDR3 reads CASSPGPAGEAPTDTQYF. For the CDR3, the DNA is TGTGCCAGCAGCCCGGGACCAGCGGGAGAGGCACCCACAGATACGCAGTATTTT.

In its sample, this clonotype was seen many times. The chain links TRBV7-2 to TRBJ2-3; TRBD2 matches 9 bases. Germline V lookup: CDR1 SGHTA, CDR2 FQGNSA. V lost 5 bases and J lost 3; bases outside the gene matches: 9. The CDR3 totals 16 residues. CDR3 sequence: CASSLGWAGGTDTQYF. The CDR3 DNA sequence: TGTGCCAGCAGCCTCGGCTGGGCGGGAGGGACAGATACGCAGTATTTT.

V and J are TRBV10-3 and TRBJ1-2; 8 bases line up with TRBD1. With V trimmed by 10 bases and J by 4 bases, 5 bases remained unmatched. The germline V gene encodes CDR1 ENHRY and CDR2 SYGVKD. CDR3 length equals 12 residues. CDR3 in DNA: TGTGCCACTCAGGGGGCGGGCTATGGCTACACCTTC. Translating it yields CATQGAGYGYTF.

This clonotype was counted a few times. The chain is built from TRBV7-9 and TRBJ1-4; unclear D gene. CDR3 size: 15 residues. The V gene lost 3 bases and the J gene lost 4 bases, with 12 bases spanning the gap. Germline V gene sequence: CDR1 SEHNR, CDR2 FQNEAQ (reference sequence). The CDR3 protein is CASSLVLRHNEKLFF. The CDR3 coding sequence is TGTGCCAGCAGCTTGGTTCTCAGACATAATGAAAAACTGTTTTTT. The full variable domain, its missing parts supplied by reference TRBV7-9 and TRBJ1-4, is DTGVSQNPRHKITKRGQNVTFRCDPISEHNRLYWYRQTLGQGPEFLTYFQNEAQLEKSRLLSDRFSAERPKGSFSTLEIQRTEQGDSAMYLCASSLVLRHNEKLFFGSGTQLSVL.

This sequence joins TRBV5-1 and TRBJ2-3; D is unclear. The CDR3 extends over 12 amino acids. V was clipped by 0 bases and J by 7 bases, with 6 bases between them. CDR1 and CDR2 (germline): SGHRS, YFSETQ. The CDR3, as DNA: TGCGCCAGCAGCTTGGTGGCATATACGCAGTATTTT. Protein: CASSLVAYTQYF.

This clonotype was detected ten times or more. The chain has TRBV7-3 and TRBJ2-3, with D unclear. Germline V gene lookup returns CDR1 SGHTA and CDR2 FQGTGA. The CDR3 spans 14 residues. V shed 3 bases and J shed 2 bases, with 9 bases lying between them. This CDR3 reads CASSLRGSTDTQYF. The CDR3 bases are TGTGCCAGCAGCTTGAGAGGTTCCACAGATACGCAGTATTTT.

This clonotype appeared a few times. The rearrangement links TRBV20-1 to TRBJ1-6; D uncertain. Germline V CDR1 and CDR2: DFQATT, SNEGSKA (reference sequence). The CDR3 extends over 12 amino acids. Trimming removed 6 bases from V and 10 bases from J, with 13 bases in between. The CDR3: CSAETNDSPLHF. DNA of the CDR3: TGCAGTGCCGAGACGAACGACTCACCCCTCCACTTT.

The chain employs TRBV10-3 and TRBJ2-3, with 10 bases matching TRBD2. The CDR3 runs 15 residues. Trimming at V came to 5 bases and at J to 1 base, leaving 3 bases not matched to a gene. Germline assignment: CDR1 ENHRY and CDR2 SYGVKD. The CDR3, as DNA: TGTGCCATCAGTCAGCGGGAGGGGGGCACAGATACGCAGTATTTT. Protein product: CAISQREGGTDTQYF.

V and J are TRBV7-3 and TRBJ2-1; 9 positions agree with TRBD2. The CDR3 is 15 residues long. The J segment lost 7 bases and the V segment lost 2 bases, leaving 6 bases of the junction unmatched. CDR1 is SGHTA and CDR2 is FQGTGA in the germline V gene. The chain's CDR3 is CASSLQAGGGNEQFF. The CDR3, as DNA: TGTGCCAGCAGCTTACAAGCGGGAGGCGGGAATGAGCAGTTCTTC.

This clonotype has more than one count but fewer than ten. CDR3 in DNA: TGTGCCTGGAGTCTAGGAGGACCCGGGGAGCTGTTTTTT. This codes for CAWSLGGPGELFF. This chain connects TRBV30 to TRBJ2-2; D is perhaps TRBD2 (5 bases). Trimming removed 2 bases at V and 6 bases at J, with 10 bases between. CDR3 length: 13 residues. Germline V gene data show CDR1 as GTSNPN and CDR2 as SVGIG (reference sequence).

This clonotype occurred many times. V is TRBV7-2 and J is TRBJ2-3; TRBD1 matches at 7 bases. The CDR3 covers 16 residues. J lost 4 bases, V lost 6 bases, and 13 bases had no gene match. Germline V gene sequence: CDR1 SGHTA, CDR2 FQGNSA. The CDR3 DNA is TGTGCCAGCAGAGGTAGTTCGGCAGGGGGTCCAGATACGCAGTATTTT. Protein product: CASRGSSAGGPDTQYF.

This clonotype was counted only a few times. This chain uses TRBV10-3 with TRBJ2-1; D is undetermined. Germline loops: CDR1 ENHRY, CDR2 SYGVKD. Trimming stripped 0 bases from V and 8 bases from J, with 11 bases between. This CDR3 region has 14 residues. Here the CDR3 DNA reads TGTGCCATCAGTGAGTCTATAAACAGCGATGAGCAGTTCTTC. It encodes CAISESINSDEQFF.

V is TRBV2 and J is TRBJ2-7, with D tentatively TRBD2 (5 bases). The germline V gene has CDR1 SNHLY and CDR2 FYNNEI. The V and J ends lost 7 bases and 0 bases respectively, with 16 bases between them. There are 15 residues in the CDR3. For the CDR3, the DNA is TGTGCCAGCACTGAGGGCTTGGGGTCCTCCTACGAGCAGTACTTC. Protein product: CASTEGLGSSYEQYF.

This chain uses TRBV30 with TRBJ2-6; TRBD1 or TRBD2 may be the D gene (6 bases each). The germline V and J ends were trimmed by 5 bases and 1 base, with 12 bases remaining between them. CDR1 GTSNPN and CDR2 SVGIG come from the germline V gene (reference sequence). CDR3 size: 15 residues. This CDR3 is CAWAGGPSGANVLTF. The CDR3 DNA reads TGTGCCTGGGCCGGGGGCCCTTCTGGGGCCAACGTCCTGACTTTC.

In its sample, this clonotype was seen many times. The V gene is TRBV7-3, the J gene TRBJ1-2; D may be TRBD1 (6 bases). There are 13 residues in the CDR3. The germline V and J ends were trimmed by 5 bases and 6 bases, with 13 bases remaining between them. CDR1 and CDR2 (germline): SGHTA, FQGTGA. The CDR3 region is CASSLGGGHGYTF. The CDR3 DNA sequence: TGTGCCAGCAGCCTTGGGGGGGGCCATGGCTACACCTTC. Combining the CDR3 with reference TRBV7-3 and TRBJ1-2 gives the whole variable domain GAGVSQTPSNKVTEKGKYVELRCDPISGHTALYWYRQSLGQGPEFLIYFQGTGAADDSGLPNDRFFAVRPEGSVSTLKIQRTERGDSAVYLCASSLGGGHGYTFGSGTRLTVV.

This chain links TRBV9 with TRBJ2-7, with a possible D match to TRBD1 (5 bases). With 2 bases removed from V and 2 bases from J, the gap between germline ends came to 8 bases. The CDR3 loop spans 13 amino acids. From germline, CDR1 is SGDLS and CDR2 YYNGEE. DNA of the CDR3: TGTGCCAGCAGCGTCACAGGAGCCTACGAGCAGTACTTC. It is translated as CASSVTGAYEQYF.

The chain employs TRBV2 and TRBJ2-5; 7 bases align to TRBD2. CDR3 length: 13 residues. The germline V gene encodes CDR1 SNHLY and CDR2 FYNNEI. V lost 6 bases and J lost 5; bases outside the gene matches: 6. The chain's CDR3 is CASSRGLDETQYF. The CDR3 DNA reads TGTGCCAGCAGCCGCGGACTAGACGAGACCCAGTACTTC.

This clonotype was picked up many times. The chain uses TRBV18 and TRBJ1-1; D not resolved. The CDR3 is 16 amino acids. With 6 bases removed from V and 1 base from J, the gap between germline ends came to 18 bases. Germline assignment: CDR1 KGHSH and CDR2 LQKENI. The CDR3 DNA follows: TGTGCCAGCTCTAACCAAGGGTTGATCAAGAACACTGAAGCTTTCTTT. Protein product: CASSNQGLIKNTEAFF.

The CDR3 DNA reads as TGTGCCAGCAGCCCCCTCGGGACTCACTACGAGCAGTACTTC. The encoded protein is CASSPLGTHYEQYF. This rearrangement joins TRBV11-2 to TRBJ2-7, with TRBD2 as a possible D gene (6 bases). The CDR3 is 14 residues long. CDR1 is SGHAT and CDR2 is FQNNGV in the germline V gene. The germline V and J ends were trimmed by 5 bases and 3 bases, with 14 bases remaining between them. The whole variable domain, filled in from reference TRBV11-2 and TRBJ2-7, reads EAGVAQSPRYKIIEKRQSVAFWCNPISGHATLYWYQQILGQGPKLLIQFQNNGVVDDSQLPKDRFSAERLKGVDSTLKIQPAKLEDSAVYLCASSPLGTHYEQYFGPGTRLTVT.

This clonotype appeared a few times. The chain carries TRBV11-2 and TRBJ2-7, with TRBD1 as a possible D gene (6 bases). V dropped 8 bases and J dropped 1 base, with 15 bases sitting between them. CDR1 is SGHAT, CDR2 FQNNGV, per germline. CDR3 length: 14 amino acids. CDR3 sequence: CASGDQTGSYEQYF. CDR3 nucleotide sequence: TGTGCCAGCGGTGATCAGACAGGTTCCTACGAGCAGTACTTC.

This chain connects TRBV5-1 to TRBJ2-2; D gene uncertain. The germline gives CDR1 SGHRS, CDR2 YFSETQ. The length of the CDR3 is 12 residues. Deletions cut 4 bases from V and 8 bases from J, with 9 bases between. The CDR3 reads CASSLTDGELFF. CDR3 in DNA: TGCGCCAGCAGCCTGACGGATGGGGAGCTGTTTTTT.